This is a list of T cell receptor beta chains from one sample in a study of cytomegalovirus exposure and HLA in healthy donors. Assay used: immunoSEQ multiplex PCR; TCRdb lists only in-frame clones, some missing. This table holds roughly 110,000 clones, roughly 73% found once. Sequencing was performed on PBMCs. Receptors were obtained from a man aged 25 to 40 in good health and CMV-seronegative. Both conserved end residues are part of each CDR3. The D gene is left open where the match is weak. Size is omitted from some rows. Given values are once, few, many or a class for expanded clones.

.	TRBV5-6	TRBJ1-2	15	.	TGTGCCAGCAGCTTCAGGAGGGTTTCCCTCGGTGGCTACACCTTC	CASSFRRVSLGGYTF
TRBD2	TRBV5-4	TRBJ2-3	15	.	TGTGCCAGCAGCTTGGAACTAGCGGGCACAGATACGCAGTATTTT	CASSLELAGTDTQYF
TRBD1	TRBV4-1	TRBJ2-7	15	.	TGTGCCAGCAGCCAAGAAGGGGACAGCTCCTACGAGCAGTACTTC	CASSQEGDSSYEQYF
.	TRBV21-1	TRBJ1-5	14	once	TGTGCCAGCAGCAAATATGCGGGGAATCAGCCCCAGCATTTT	CASSKYAGNQPQHF
TRBD2	TRBV18	TRBJ2-1	16	once	TGTGCCAGCTCACCGGGGGCTAGCGGGAGTTACAATGAGCAGTTCTTC	CASSPGASGSYNEQFF
.	TRBV11-3	TRBJ2-3	12	.	TGTGCCAGCAGCTTAGTACACGATACGCAGTATTTT	CASSLVHDTQYF
TRBD1	TRBV5-5	TRBJ1-4	15	.	TGTGCCAGCAGCTGGAGGGGACAGCCCAATGAAAAACTGTTTTTT	CASSWRGQPNEKLFF
TRBD1	TRBV7-2	TRBJ2-1	14	.	TGTGCCAGCAGCTTACCGACAGGGTGGGGTGAGCAGTTCTTC	CASSLPTGWGEQFF
TRBD1	TRBV27	TRBJ2-7	14	.	TGTGCCAGCAGTCTCAGGGGGTTGGGTTACGAGCAGTACTTC	CASSLRGLGYEQYF
.	TRBV6-1	TRBJ1-6	13	.	TGTGCCAGCAGTGAACGGTCCCTTTCACCCCTCCACTTT	CASSERSLSPLHF
.	TRBV28	TRBJ1-3	15	.	TGTGCCAGCAGCCTTGGACAGTACTCTGGAAACACCATATATTTT	CASSLGQYSGNTIYF
.	TRBV27	TRBJ1-1	19	.	TGTGCCAGCAGTTTATCCCTGTCTAAACTAGGGCCCCCGAGCACTGAAGCTTTCTTT	CASSLSLSKLGPPSTEAFF
TRBD1	TRBV2	TRBJ2-6	16	.	TGTGCCAGCAGGGGACAGGGATCTTCTGGGGCCAACGTCCTGACTTTC	CASRGQGSSGANVLTF
TRBD1	TRBV5-4	TRBJ2-7	12	.	TGTGCCAGCAGCCACAGGGGCTACGAGCAGTACTTC	CASSHRGYEQYF
TRBD1	TRBV2	TRBJ1-4	14	.	TGTGCCAGCGGGCCCGGGACAGCTTTTGGAAAACTGTTTTTT	CASGPGTAFGKLFF
.	TRBV5-6	TRBJ2-5	15	.	TGTGCCAGCAGCTTAGACCCGGGATCACCAGAGACCCAGTACTTC	CASSLDPGSPETQYF
.	TRBV30	TRBJ1-6	14	few	TGTGCCTGGAGACTGGCAGGGTATAATTCACCCCTCCACTTT	CAWRLAGYNSPLHF